These 12 T cell receptor beta chains were sequenced from one sample in a study of vaccination effects on CD4 cells after COVID-19. When around ten days of culture had elapsed, CD4+ T cells were isolated. Repertoires were generated with immunoSEQ multiplex PCR, while TCRdb's copy carries only in-frame clones and drops some. The sample has tens of thousands of clones; about 81% are singletons. These receptors have no identified antigens. The sample in question was CD4+ T cells from PBMCs cultured without peptide, obtained before COVID-19 vaccination. These receptors were taken from a human donor who received a COVID-19 vaccine.

The V gene is TRBV10-3, the J gene TRBJ1-1; D gene uncertain. Germline V lookup: CDR1 ENHRY, CDR2 SYGVKD. The CDR3 sequence is 14 residues long. Trimming removed 6 bases at V and 6 bases at J, with 17 bases between. The CDR3 DNA reads as TGTGCCATCAGCAACCTTGAAGGCCGGGCTGAAGCTTTCTTT. Its protein product is CAISNLEGRAEAFF.

This chain links TRBV7-2 with TRBJ2-3, with no clear D. The ends were cut back, 1 base at V and 9 bases at J, with 14 bases in the middle. This CDR3 has 14 amino acids. The germline V gene has CDR1 SGHTA and CDR2 FQGNSA. The CDR3 region has the DNA TGTGCCAGCAGCTTAGTGAGACAAAAAAGAACGCAGTATTTT. Translating it yields CASSLVRQKRTQYF.

This clone was observed a handful of times. The chain joins TRBV7-9 to TRBJ1-2; TRBD1 matches 8 bases. CDR3 size: 13 residues. Looked up from germline, CDR1 is SEHNR and CDR2 is FQNEAQ (reference sequence). The V segment lost 1 base and the J segment 7 bases; nucleotides outside the gene matches: 2. Here the CDR3 reads CASSLGTGFGYTF. In DNA form, the CDR3 reads TGTGCCAGCAGCTTAGGGACAGGGTTTGGCTACACCTTC.

V is TRBV6-2 or TRBV6-3 and J is TRBJ2-1; tentative D call: TRBD2 (6 bases). The germline CDR1 and CDR2 sequences are MNHEY and SVGEGT. The CDR3 totals 17 residues. With 2 bases removed from V and 1 base from J, the gap between germline ends came to 15 bases. The CDR3 DNA follows: TGTGCCAGCAGTTACCCACCGCTCGGGGGTTCCTACAATGAGCAGTTCTTC. Translation gives CASSYPPLGGSYNEQFF.

The chain links TRBV24-1 to TRBJ2-2; TRBD2 is a possible D gene (6 bases). V shed 5 bases and J shed 6 bases, with 15 bases lying between them. Germline CDR1 reads KGHDR; CDR2 reads SFDVKD. The CDR3 covers 15 residues. The CDR3 DNA reads TGTGCCACCAGTGGTGGGACTCTCGTAGCCGGGGAGCTGTTTTTT. It yields the protein CATSGGTLVAGELFF.

The chain employs TRBV4-1 and TRBJ2-7, with TRBD1 identical over 8 bases. Germline V gene sequence: CDR1 MGHRA, CDR2 YSYEKL. The V and J ends lost 0 bases and 5 bases, in that order; junction bases with no gene match: 9. This CDR3 has 16 amino acids. The CDR3 DNA reads as TGCGCCAGCAGCCAAGACCCGGACAGGGTACTAAACGAGCAGTACGTC. Its protein product is CASSQDPDRVLNEQYV.

CDR3 sequence reads: CATSALVTSGELFF. In DNA form, the CDR3 reads TGTGCCACCAGCGCACTGGTGACTAGCGGGGAGCTGTTTTTT. The chain employs TRBV15 and TRBJ2-2; TRBD2 might be the D (6 bases). The germline V gene encodes CDR1 LNHNV and CDR2 YYDKDF (reference sequence). V was trimmed by 5 bases and J by 7 bases, leaving 14 bases between them. This CDR3 is 14 amino acids long.

V usage is TRBV7-2 and J usage is TRBJ2-2; 8 bases map to TRBD2. CDR1 is SGHTA and CDR2 is FQGNSA in the germline V gene. The CDR3 loop spans 15 amino acids. The V gene end was trimmed by 2 bases and the J gene end by 6 bases; junction bases not matched to a gene: 5. The DNA of the CDR3 is TGTGCCAGCAGCTTAAGTGTCGGGGGGGCCGGGGAGCTGTTTTTT. It codes for CASSLSVGGAGELFF.

The V gene is TRBV18, the J gene TRBJ2-1; 9 bases line up with TRBD1. The V gene end was trimmed by 0 bases and the J gene end by 0 bases; junction bases not matched to a gene: 0. The CDR3 has 16 amino acids. CDR1 is KGHSH, CDR2 LQKENI, per germline. The CDR3 region has the DNA TGTGCCAGCTCACCACCGGGACAGGGCTCCTACAATGAGCAGTTCTTC. Its protein product is CASSPPGQGSYNEQFF.

The gene calls are TRBV11-2 and TRBJ2-7; 7 positions match TRBD2. The CDR3 has 16 amino acids. Germline values: CDR1 SGHAT, CDR2 FQNNGV. V gave up 5 bases and J gave up 0 bases; unmatched junction bases: 10. The CDR3 DNA reads as TGTGCCAGCAGCCCAGCGGGGCCATACAGCTCCTACGAGCAGTACGTC. It specifies CASSPAGPYSSYEQYV.

V gene TRBV4-1 combines with J gene TRBJ2-5; TRBD2 aligns across 10 bases. Germline-derived CDR1 and CDR2 are MGHRA and YSYEKL. Germline trimming cut 4 bases from V and 4 bases from J; bases unmatched to any gene: 9. The CDR3 has 16 residues. The DNA of the CDR3 is TGCGCCAGCAGCCGGGCCAGCGGGGGGGCTACAGAGACCCAGTACTTC. Amino acids: CASSRASGGATETQYF.

The chain combines TRBV28 with TRBJ2-5; 8 nucleotides agree with TRBD2. This CDR3 has 14 amino acids. J lost 9 bases, V lost 6 bases, and 12 bases had no gene match. Germline V gives CDR1 MDHEN, CDR2 SYDVKM. Here the CDR3 DNA reads TGTGCCAGCAGCGGGACTAGATCTAATATGGCCCAGTACTTC. Encoded protein: CASSGTRSNMAQYF.